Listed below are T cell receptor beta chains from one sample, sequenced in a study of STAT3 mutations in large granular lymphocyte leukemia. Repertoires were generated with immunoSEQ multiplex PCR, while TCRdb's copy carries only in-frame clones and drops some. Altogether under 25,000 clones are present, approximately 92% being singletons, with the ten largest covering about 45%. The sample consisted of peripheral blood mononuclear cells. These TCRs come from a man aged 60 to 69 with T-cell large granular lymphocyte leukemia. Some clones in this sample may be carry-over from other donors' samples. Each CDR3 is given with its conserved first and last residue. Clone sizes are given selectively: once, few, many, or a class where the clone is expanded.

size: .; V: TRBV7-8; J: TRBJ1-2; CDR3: CASSLVMTNYGYTF
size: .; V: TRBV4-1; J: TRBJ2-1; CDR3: CASSPQEGFRTHSYNEQFF
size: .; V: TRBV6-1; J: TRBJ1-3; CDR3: CASGQEPSGNTIYF
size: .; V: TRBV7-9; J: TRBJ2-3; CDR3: CASSFQGYTDTQYF
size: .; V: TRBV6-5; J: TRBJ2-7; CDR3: CASSPGRDISYEQYF
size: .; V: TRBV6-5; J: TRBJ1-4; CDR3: CASSYSTGTNEKLFF
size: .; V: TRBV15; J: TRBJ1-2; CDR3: CATSSAVGSGGYTF
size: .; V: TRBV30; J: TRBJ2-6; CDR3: CAWIPLGSWGANVLTF
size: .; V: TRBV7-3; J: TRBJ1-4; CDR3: CASSSRANEKLFF
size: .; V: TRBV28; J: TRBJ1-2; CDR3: CASSLPPGVDNYGYTF
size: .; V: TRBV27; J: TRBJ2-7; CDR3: CASSLSIAGSGEQYF
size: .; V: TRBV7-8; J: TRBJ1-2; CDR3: CASTPAGNYGYTF
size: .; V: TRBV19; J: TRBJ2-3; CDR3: CATTDRGSSTDTQYF
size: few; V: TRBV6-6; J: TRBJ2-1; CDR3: CASSSSGSSYNEQFF
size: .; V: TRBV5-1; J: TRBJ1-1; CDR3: CASSLTAGTTEAFF
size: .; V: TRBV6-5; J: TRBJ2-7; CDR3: CAAGGGSYEQYF
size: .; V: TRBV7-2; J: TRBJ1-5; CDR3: CASSLRGEVPSQHF
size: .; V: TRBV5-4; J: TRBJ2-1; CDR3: CASSPLSGQGASNEQFF
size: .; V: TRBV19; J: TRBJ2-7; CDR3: CASSKGQGSYEQYF
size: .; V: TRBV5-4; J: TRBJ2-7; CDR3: CASSLDRGSSYEQYF
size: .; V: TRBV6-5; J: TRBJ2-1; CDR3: CASRRGGNEQFF
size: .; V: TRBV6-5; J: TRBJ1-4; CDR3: CASSLMTYEKLFF
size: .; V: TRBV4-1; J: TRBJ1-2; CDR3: CASSQVVFGRAKNYGYTF
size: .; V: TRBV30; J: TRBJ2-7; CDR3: CAWRDNNYEQYF
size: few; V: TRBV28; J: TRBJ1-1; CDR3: CASRSTGATEAFF
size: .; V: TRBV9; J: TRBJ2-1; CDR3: CASSGNEQFF
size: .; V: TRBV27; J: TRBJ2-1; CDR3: CASTRTDNEQFF
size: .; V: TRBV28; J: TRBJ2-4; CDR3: CASLPGGSAKNIQYF
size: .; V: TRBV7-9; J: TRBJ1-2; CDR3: CASSFTGLTEGYTF
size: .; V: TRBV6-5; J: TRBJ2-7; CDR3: CASSPQIHRDEQYF
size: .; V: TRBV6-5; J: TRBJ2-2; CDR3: CASSTGGLTGELFF
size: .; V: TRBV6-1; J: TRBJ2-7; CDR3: CASSPGLASYEQYF